This T cell receptor beta chain was recorded in a study of cytomegalovirus exposure and HLA in healthy donors. There are 13 residues in the CDR3. Trimming cost V 1 base and J 2 bases, with 5 bases left between them. Germline CDR1 and CDR2: MGHDK and SYGVNS. The method was immunoSEQ multiplex PCR; TCRdb's version includes in-frame clones alone and lacks a portion of them. The sample holds 150,000 to 250,000 clones, about 79% seen once. This clone was seen a few times. The antigen is not known. Study-wide results and caveats: Researchers counted around 180 TCR beta chains as cytomegalovirus-associated.

The V gene is TRBV25-1, the J gene TRBJ1-1; D remains ambiguous. This sequence originates from a woman aged 25 to 39 in good health and CMV-seropositive. Sequenced: PBMCs. CDR3 nucleotides: TGTGCCAGCAGTGAATCTCCCAACACTGAAGCTTTCTTT. Residues: CASSESPNTEAFF. The full variable domain, rest sourced from reference TRBV25-1 and TRBJ1-1, is EADIYQTPRYLVIGTGKKITLECSQTMGHDKMYWYQQDPGMELHLIHYSYGVNSTEKGDLSSESTVSRIRTEHFPLTLESARPSHTSQYLCASSESPNTEAFFGQGTRLTVV.